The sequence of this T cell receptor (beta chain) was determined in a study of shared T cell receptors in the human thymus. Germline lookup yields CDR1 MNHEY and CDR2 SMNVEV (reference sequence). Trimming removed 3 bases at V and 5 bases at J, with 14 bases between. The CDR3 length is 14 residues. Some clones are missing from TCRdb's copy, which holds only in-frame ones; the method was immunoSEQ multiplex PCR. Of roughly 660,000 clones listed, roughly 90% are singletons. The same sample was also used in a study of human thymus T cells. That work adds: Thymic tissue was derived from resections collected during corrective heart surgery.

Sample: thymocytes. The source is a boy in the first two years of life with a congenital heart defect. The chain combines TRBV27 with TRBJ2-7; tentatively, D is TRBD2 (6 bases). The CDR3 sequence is CASSFGGSVHEQYF. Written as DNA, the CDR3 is TGTGCCAGCAGTTTCGGAGGGAGTGTCCACGAGCAGTACTTC.